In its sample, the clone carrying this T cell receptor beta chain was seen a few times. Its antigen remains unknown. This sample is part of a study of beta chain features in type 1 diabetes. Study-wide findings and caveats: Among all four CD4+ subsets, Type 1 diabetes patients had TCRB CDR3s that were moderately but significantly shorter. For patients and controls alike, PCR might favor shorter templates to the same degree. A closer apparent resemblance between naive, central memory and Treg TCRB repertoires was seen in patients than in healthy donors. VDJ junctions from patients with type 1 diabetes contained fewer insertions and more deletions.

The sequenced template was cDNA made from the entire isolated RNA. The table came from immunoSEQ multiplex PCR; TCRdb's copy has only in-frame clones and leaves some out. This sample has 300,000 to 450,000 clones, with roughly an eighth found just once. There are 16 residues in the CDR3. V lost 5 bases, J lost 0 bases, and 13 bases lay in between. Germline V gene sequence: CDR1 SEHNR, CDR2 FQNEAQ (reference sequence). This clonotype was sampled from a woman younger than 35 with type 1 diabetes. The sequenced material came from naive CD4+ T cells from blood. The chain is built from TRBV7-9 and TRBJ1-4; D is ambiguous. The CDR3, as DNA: TGTGCCAGCAGCCCACGGTCGATTACAACTAATGAAAAACTGTTTTTT. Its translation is CASSPRSITTNEKLFF.